The 5 T cell receptor beta chains in this list originate from one sample, sequenced in a study of circulating CD8 cells and anti-PD-1 response in melanoma. Live CD3+CD8+TCRalphabeta+ cells were sorted into four subsets by PD-1 and/or TIGIT. The QIAseq Immune Repertoire TCR panel built the libraries from approximately 15 ng of total RNA. TCRdb re-analysed the reads in MiXCR, keeping a single row per CDR3 protein. This sample yields a few hundred distinct CDR3 sequences, of which approximately 18% are seen a single time; 58% belongs to the top ten. The sample consisted of CD8+ T cells from PBMCs, taken at baseline or after one month of anti-PD-1 therapy (not recorded which). The origin of the receptors is a human donor with melanoma.

The chain is built from TRBV29-1 and TRBJ2-7; D is unresolved. This CDR3 has 13 amino acids. V was pared by 1 base and J by 1 base, with 8 bases between. Germline V gene lookup returns CDR1 SQVTM and CDR2 ANQGSEA. CDR3 coding DNA: TGCAGCGTTGAAGCGGCAGGTTCCTACGAGCAGTACTTC. Encoded protein: CSVEAAGSYEQYF.

This clonotype ranks as large. The rearrangement joins TRBV29-1 to TRBJ2-1; 8 bases fit TRBD2. Germline V gene data show CDR1 as SQVTM and CDR2 as ANQGSEA. V shed 4 bases and J 4 bases; nucleotides not matched to a gene: 6. This CDR3 is 14 amino acids long. Written as DNA, the CDR3 is TGCAGCGTTGGGGAGACTAGCGCTTACAATGAGCAGTTCTTC. Encoded protein: CSVGETSAYNEQFF.

In its sample, this clonotype ranks as medium-sized. The V and J genes are TRBV5-1 and TRBJ2-1, with D perhaps matching TRBD2 (6 bases). Germline V lookup: CDR1 SGHRS, CDR2 YFSETQ. The CDR3 sequence is 17 residues long. V lost 3 bases to trimming and J lost 0 bases, with 16 bases between them. CDR3 in amino acids: CASSSGVSEISYNEQFF. The CDR3 bases are TGCGCCAGCAGCTCGGGGGTCTCGGAAATCTCCTACAATGAGCAGTTCTTC.

By share, this clonotype ranks as large (0.1 to 1%). The chain combines TRBV18 with TRBJ2-7, with a tentative D call TRBD1 (6 bases). V lost 4 bases and J lost 3, with 28 bases in between. This CDR3 is 19 amino acids long. Germline V CDR1 and CDR2: KGHSH, LQKENI. The CDR3 coding sequence is TGTGCCAGCTCACTCGACAGGAAAAGGGGTACGTTCTTGAACTACGAGCAGTACTTC. Protein sequence: CASSLDRKRGTFLNYEQYF.

There are a few counts of this clonotype. The chain employs TRBV27 and TRBJ2-5, with 15 bases matching TRBD2. J lost 4 bases, V lost 6 bases, and 6 bases had no gene match. Looked up from germline, CDR1 is MNHEY and CDR2 is SMNVEV (reference sequence). This CDR3 is built from 16 residues. CDR3 amino acids: CASRGLAGGPRETQYF. CDR3 in DNA: TGTGCCAGCAGAGGACTAGCGGGAGGGCCGAGAGAGACCCAGTACTTC.